A selection of T cell receptor beta chains follows, all from one sample in a study of cytomegalovirus exposure and HLA in healthy donors. Sequenced by immunoSEQ multiplex PCR; TCRdb stores in-frame clones only, minus some. Of about 120,000 clones in the sample, approximately 91% were seen once. The sample comprised PBMCs. All receptors come from a young man in good health and CMV-seropositive. Each CDR3 is given with its conserved first and last residue. Fields, in order: clone size, V gene, D gene, J gene, CDR3 DNA, CDR3 protein. A D gene is named only where the DNA matches it firmly. Clone size is given for some rows only: seen once, a few or many times, or a class if the clone is expanded.

few	TRBV5-8	.	TRBJ2-5	TGTGCCGCCCAGGGGAGGGAAGAGACCCAGTACTTC	CAAQGREETQYF
.	TRBV11-2	TRBD2	TRBJ2-5	TGTGCCAGCAGCGACGGGGGGGTGCGGGAGACCCAGTACTTC	CASSDGGVRETQYF
.	TRBV11-2	.	TRBJ2-5	TGTGCCAGCAGGCCGCGGGACTCCTATGCTGAGACCCAGTACTTC	CASRPRDSYAETQYF
once	TRBV19	.	TRBJ2-7	TGTGCCAGTGAGCAGGGCCGGGAGCAGTACTTC	CASEQGREQYF
once	TRBV18	.	TRBJ1-1	TGTGCCAGCTCAGCCGGTCAGGGGTCGGCTTTCTTT	CASSAGQGSAFF
.	TRBV6-1	.	TRBJ2-3	TGTGCCAGCCGATATCATGGTGTAGGCACAGATACGCAGTATTTT	CASRYHGVGTDTQYF
.	TRBV11-1	.	TRBJ1-1	TGTGCCAGCAGCTTCCTAGAGGGTAACACTGAAGCTTTCTTT	CASSFLEGNTEAFF
.	TRBV6-5	TRBD1	TRBJ1-6	TGTGCCAGCAGTTACTGGACAGGGGCCGACTCACCCCTCCACTTT	CASSYWTGADSPLHF
.	TRBV6-7	.	TRBJ1-5	TGTGCCAGCAGTTACTGGGCGGGGACGAGAAGCAATCAGCCCCAGCATTTT	CASSYWAGTRSNQPQHF
.	TRBV7-2	.	TRBJ2-7	TGTGCCAGCAGACCCGGACTCCGCGGGGAGCAGTACTTC	CASRPGLRGEQYF
.	TRBV6-1	TRBD1	TRBJ1-1	TGTGCCAGCAGTGAATTAAGGGGGCGCGGGGTCATGAACACTGAAGCTTTCTTT	CASSELRGRGVMNTEAFF
.	TRBV7-9	.	TRBJ1-3	TGTGCCAGCAGCTTAGGGGGGACGGGGGACACCATATATTTT	CASSLGGTGDTIYF
.	TRBV19	.	TRBJ1-5	TGTGCCAGTGAGGCCCCAGGGCTACTAAATCAGCCCCGGCATTTT	CASEAPGLLNQPRHF
.	TRBV28	.	TRBJ1-4	TGTGCCAGCAGTTTCCCCTCAGAAGTTAATGAAAAACTGTTTTTT	CASSFPSEVNEKLFF
.	TRBV5-1	.	TRBJ2-5	TGCGCCAGCAGCCCCTCCCCGGGGGAGACCCAGTACTTC	CASSPSPGETQYF
.	TRBV4-3	.	TRBJ1-2	TGCGCCAGCAGCCAAGAGGGCAGGGCAAACTATGGCTACACCTTC	CASSQEGRANYGYTF
.	TRBV19	TRBD1	TRBJ2-2	TGTGCCAGTAGTATCGAGGGGGCTTGGAGGAACACCGGGGAGCTGTTTTTT	CASSIEGAWRNTGELFF
.	TRBV5-1	.	TRBJ2-3	TGCGCCAGCAGCTTGAACAGGGATACAGATACGCAGTATTTT	CASSLNRDTDTQYF
.	TRBV7-9	.	TRBJ1-1	TGTGCCAGCAGGCAATACTGGGGGCAGAACACTGAAGCTTTCTTT	CASRQYWGQNTEAFF
.	TRBV5-1	.	TRBJ1-1	TGCGCCAGCCAGCTGGAGGGGCGGGACACTGAAGCTTTCTTT	CASQLEGRDTEAFF
once	TRBV4-1	.	TRBJ2-1	TGCGCCAGCAGCCAAGATCACGCGGGTTCAATTAATGAGCAGTTCTTC	CASSQDHAGSINEQFF
.	TRBV5-6	.	TRBJ1-4	TGTGCCAGCAGCCTTAGACAGGAGATTAATGAAAAACTGTTTTTT	CASSLRQEINEKLFF
few	TRBV7-9	.	TRBJ1-6	TGTGCCAGCAGCTCCTCCCGACGCCAGGAGGGGAGATCACCCCTCCACTTT	CASSSSRRQEGRSPLHF
once	TRBV27	TRBD1	TRBJ1-2	TGTGCCAGCAGTTTATCGGGGGGGACAGGGGATGGCTACACCTTC	CASSLSGGTGDGYTF
.	TRBV4-2	.	TRBJ2-3	TGTGCCAGCAGCCAAGATCATCAGGGGGGCCCCAGCACAGATACGCAGTATTTT	CASSQDHQGGPSTDTQYF
.	TRBV19	TRBD1	TRBJ2-1	TGTGCCAGTAGTGTGCAGGGGGCAGGTTACAATGAGCAGTTCTTC	CASSVQGAGYNEQFF
few	TRBV6-1	.	TRBJ1-5	TGTGCCAGCAGTGAATTAGGGGCGTCGGATCAGCCCCAGCATTTT	CASSELGASDQPQHF
.	TRBV5-1	.	TRBJ2-1	TGCGCCAGCAGCTCCGGGGTCAGAAATTCCTACAATGAGCAGTTCTTC	CASSSGVRNSYNEQFF
.	TRBV12-2	.	TRBJ2-2	TGTGCAAGTCGCTTAGCGGACCCGACTAGCGGGGGACCGAACACCGGGGAGCTGTTTTTT	CASRLADPTSGGPNTGELFF
.	TRBV19	.	TRBJ1-1	TGTGCCAGTAGTACGACGGGGGGTGACACTGAAGCTTTCTTT	CASSTTGGDTEAFF
.	TRBV6-6	.	TRBJ1-2	TGTGCCAGCAGTACCAGCGATTCCTATGGCTACACCTTC	CASSTSDSYGYTF
.	TRBV5-1	TRBD1	TRBJ2-5	TGCGCCAGCAGCTTGGGGGTCAAAACAGGGGTCGGAGAGACCCAGTACTTC	CASSLGVKTGVGETQYF
.	TRBV4-3	.	TRBJ1-3	TGCGCCAGCAGCCAAGCCGCCGACAGGACGCTTGGAAACACCATATATTTT	CASSQAADRTLGNTIYF
.	TRBV18	TRBD2	TRBJ2-7	TGTGCCAGCTCACCGACTAGCGTACCCTACGAGCAGTACTTC	CASSPTSVPYEQYF
.	TRBV14	TRBD1	TRBJ2-7	TGTGCCAGCAGCCAGCTAGACAGGGGCCCCTACGAGCAGTACTTC	CASSQLDRGPYEQYF
few	TRBV7-2	.	TRBJ2-5	TGTGCCAGCAGCCCACACGGGCAGGGGGGAGAGACCCAGTACTTC	CASSPHGQGGETQYF
once	TRBV19	TRBD1	TRBJ2-3	TGTGCCAGTATGGAACAGGGGGGCATCACGCAGTATTTT	CASMEQGGITQYF
once	TRBV7-2	.	TRBJ1-2	TGTGCCAGCAGCTTAGCGCGTGGTATGACTAACTATGGCTACACCTTC	CASSLARGMTNYGYTF
.	TRBV6-6	TRBD1	TRBJ1-2	TGTGCCAGCCCCAGGTTGTGGACAGGGGACTCCCATGGCTACACCTTC	CASPRLWTGDSHGYTF
.	TRBV6-6	.	TRBJ1-6	TGTGCCAGTGGTACAGGGACTAATTCACCCCTCCACTTT	CASGTGTNSPLHF
.	TRBV10-1	.	TRBJ2-1	TGCGCCAGCAGTGCCTACCGAGACACCCCACGAAATGAGCAGTTCTTC	CASSAYRDTPRNEQFF
.	TRBV19	.	TRBJ2-3	TGTGCCAGTAGTATAATTCGGGCCGGGGGCACAGATACGCAGTATTTT	CASSIIRAGGTDTQYF
.	TRBV5-6	.	TRBJ2-3	TGTGCCAGCAGTTATGGACTCTCAGATACGCAGTATTTT	CASSYGLSDTQYF
.	TRBV2	TRBD1	TRBJ1-1	TGTGCCAGCAGCGTAGGGACAGCCGAAGCTTTCTTT	CASSVGTAEAFF
.	TRBV14	.	TRBJ2-5	TGTGCCAGCAGCCAAGGCCCCAGGACAGAGTTAGAGACCCAGTACTTC	CASSQGPRTELETQYF
.	TRBV5-8	.	TRBJ1-2	TGTGCCAGCAGCTTGGGGCCGCGGGACTGGGGAGTCAGCTATGGCTACACCTTC	CASSLGPRDWGVSYGYTF
.	TRBV5-4	.	TRBJ1-2	TGTGCCAGCAGCCGTGGGGGACTTAGGAACTATGGCTACACCTTC	CASSRGGLRNYGYTF
.	TRBV7-8	TRBD1	TRBJ1-6	TGTGCCAGCAGCTCCCTAATGGGACAGGGGGGCTATTCACCCCTCCACTTT	CASSSLMGQGGYSPLHF
.	TRBV5-1	.	TRBJ2-5	TGCGCCAGCAGCACACCAGGGGCTCAAGAGACCCAGTACTTC	CASSTPGAQETQYF
.	TRBV28	TRBD1	TRBJ2-7	TGTGCCAGCAGGACAGGGGACTACGAGCAGTACTTC	CASRTGDYEQYF
once	TRBV10-3	.	TRBJ1-5	TGTGCCATCAGGGACAGCGGCGGCAATCAGCCCCAGCATTTT	CAIRDSGGNQPQHF